This TCR beta chain appears in the sequencing data of a study of cytomegalovirus exposure and HLA in healthy donors. Broader study findings: Near-uniform donor sequencing depth was presumed by presence/absence analyses.

PCR involved 60 Vbeta and 13 Jbeta primers. The method was immunoSEQ multiplex PCR; TCRdb's version includes in-frame clones alone and lacks a portion of them. The sample lists around 150,000 clones; 75% to 80% were seen once. As to this clone: What it binds is not known.

Germline V gene lookup returns CDR1 MDHEN and CDR2 SYDVKM. Trimming left V 4 bases short and J 3 bases short, with 17 bases between. The CDR3 is made up of 16 amino acids. All the people who gave samples were healthy bone marrow donors. This chain uses TRBV28 with TRBJ2-3; a weak D match, TRBD2 (7 bases). This clonotype was sampled from a woman between 50 and 59 years old in good health and CMV-seropositive. Sequenced sample: PBMCs. CDR3 protein: CASSSLGGAGTDTQYF. CDR3 DNA sequence: TGTGCCAGCAGTTCGTTGGGGGGGGCCGGGACAGATACGCAGTATTTT. The variable domain in full, with the rest retrieved from reference TRBV28 and TRBJ2-3, is DVKVTQSSRYLVKRTGEKVFLECVQDMDHENMFWYRQDPGLGLRLIYFSYDVKMKEKGDIPEGYSVSREKKERFSLILESASTNQTSMYLCASSSLGGAGTDTQYFGPGTRLTVL.